A selection of T cell receptor beta chains follows, all from one sample in a study of post-analysis software for immune sequencing data. MiXCR, run by TCRdb on the PCR reads, gives a single entry per CDR3 protein. The sample lists about 810,000 distinct CDR3 sequences, about 53% occurring once. Sequenced input: blood. These receptors all come from a girl aged 10-17 years with multiple sclerosis. Each CDR3 is given with its conserved first and last residue. Each record gives: D gene, clone size, J gene, V gene, CDR3 DNA, CDR3 protein. The D gene is left open where the match is weak. Rows give clone size only sometimes, using once, few, many, or a class for an expanded clone.

>-|-|TRBJ2-7|TRBV5-8
TGTGCCAGCAGCCACCAGGGGCTACGTTCCTACGAGCAGTACTTC
CASSHQGLRSYEQYF
>-|-|TRBJ2-4|TRBV15
TGTGCCACCAGCAGAGAAAGCACAGGGTGGACCTCGGGGGCCAAAAACATTCAGTACTTC
CATSRESTGWTSGAKNIQYF
>-|many|TRBJ2-7|TRBV29-1
TGCAGCGTTGAAGATAGGGGCTTCCTGAACGAGCAGTACTTC
CSVEDRGFLNEQYF
>-|-|TRBJ2-5|TRBV20-1
TGCAGTCAAGCTACCAGCGGGCCCCAAGAGACCCAGTACTTC
CSQATSGPQETQYF
>-|-|TRBJ2-5|TRBV7-2
TGTGCCAGCAGCTGGGCTGGGGAGACCCAGTACTTC
CASSWAGETQYF
>-|few|TRBJ1-2|TRBV7-2
TGTGCCAGCAGGCCCACGACAGGACACACTAACTATGGCTACACCTTC
CASRPTTGHTNYGYTF
>-|-|TRBJ2-4|TRBV20-1
TGCAGTGCCTCGGGATTGACTCCCAATCAGTACTTC
CSASGLTPNQYF
>-|few|TRBJ1-2|TRBV12-3/TRBV12-4
TGTGCCAGCAGTTTTGGTCAGGGGTACTATGGCTACACCTTC
CASSFGQGYYGYTF
>-|-|TRBJ2-5|TRBV6-6
TGTGCCAGCAGTGGGACCGGGTGGGAGACCCAGTACTTC
CASSGTGWETQYF
>-|-|TRBJ2-7|TRBV12-3/TRBV12-4
TGTGCCAGCAGTTTAAGGCAGGGGCTGTACGAGCAGTACTTC
CASSLRQGLYEQYF
>-|-|TRBJ1-2|TRBV6-5
TGTGCCAGCAGTTACGATTTTTCGGAAAACTATGGCTACACCTTC
CASSYDFSENYGYTF
>-|many|TRBJ2-5|TRBV3-1
TGTGCCAGCAGCCAATTAGGAGAGACCCAGTACTTC
CASSQLGETQYF
>-|-|TRBJ1-1|TRBV20-1
TGCAGTGCTAGAGATGGGGGCCGGGGGGATAGCACTGAAGCTTTCTTT
CSARDGGRGDSTEAFF
>TRBD1|few|TRBJ1-2|TRBV12-3/TRBV12-4
TGTGCCAGCAGTTACAGGGACAGGGTGGACGGCTACACCTTC
CASSYRDRVDGYTF
>-|-|TRBJ2-5|TRBV12-3/TRBV12-4
TGTGCCAGCAGTCCCGAGGGCGGCCCAAGGGGAGAGACCCAGTACTTC
CASSPEGGPRGETQYF
>-|-|TRBJ1-1|TRBV20-1
TGCAGTGCTAGAGATAGAGGGGATGAGACTGAAGCTTTCTTT
CSARDRGDETEAFF
>TRBD1|few|TRBJ2-6|TRBV5-1
TGCGCCAGCTCCAGGGGGCGAAGTCTGCCTGGGGCCAACGTCCTGACTTTC
CASSRGRSLPGANVLTF
>-|few|TRBJ2-1|TRBV7-2
TGTGCCAGCGGCAGCGGGTCGGCCCAGTACAATGAGCAGTTCTTC
CASGSGSAQYNEQFF
>TRBD1|few|TRBJ2-6|TRBV3-1
TGTGCCAGCAGCCTACTTCCGGGACAGGGGCCTGGGGCCAACGTCCTGACTTTC
CASSLLPGQGPGANVLTF
>-|-|TRBJ2-5|TRBV5-1
TGCGCCAGCAGCACCGATAGAGAGACCCAGTACTTC
CASSTDRETQYF
>-|-|TRBJ2-7|TRBV12-3/TRBV12-4
TGTGCCAGCAGTTTAACTAGTTGGCACGAGCAGTACTTC
CASSLTSWHEQYF
>-|-|TRBJ2-1|TRBV7-3
TGTGCCAGCAGCTTAAGCGTCGCAGGGGGGAGAAATGAGCAGTTCTTC
CASSLSVAGGRNEQFF
>-|-|TRBJ2-7|TRBV14
TGTGCCAGCAGCCAAGGGCAGGGCCCCTACGAGCAGTACTTC
CASSQGQGPYEQYF
>TRBD2|-|TRBJ2-3|TRBV20-1
TGCAGTGTTCCCCCGGGGACTAGCGGGGGCACAGATACGCAGTATTTT
CSVPPGTSGGTDTQYF
>TRBD2|-|TRBJ2-3|TRBV20-1
TGCAGTGCCCCAGGGACTATAGATACGCAGTATTTT
CSAPGTIDTQYF
>-|once|TRBJ2-3|TRBV7-3
TGTGCCAGCAGCTCCCAGATAGCAGATACGCAGTATTTT
CASSSQIADTQYF
>TRBD2|-|TRBJ2-1|TRBV7-9
TGTGCCAGCAGCTTTGGACTAGCGGTTTCAAGGAGGGCTGAGCAGTTCTTC
CASSFGLAVSRRAEQFF
>-|-|TRBJ2-7|TRBV2
TGTGCCAGCAGTTCTCAGGTCTCCTACGAGCAGTACTTC
CASSSQVSYEQYF
>TRBD2|-|TRBJ2-4|TRBV6-2/TRBV6-3
TGTGCCAGCAGTTACGGCCTAGCGGGCCCAGGGGCCAAAAACATTCAGTACTTC
CASSYGLAGPGAKNIQYF
>-|few|TRBJ2-7|TRBV5-5
TGTGCCAGCAGCTATACAATCTCCTACGAGCAGTACTTC
CASSYTISYEQYF
>TRBD2|-|TRBJ2-7|TRBV11-1
TGTGCCAGCAGCCACCGACTAGCGGGACAATACGAGCAGTACTTC
CASSHRLAGQYEQYF
>-|-|TRBJ2-1|TRBV5-1
TGCGCCAACAGCTTTGTATCCAGGCCCCGATACAATGAGCAGTTCTTC
CANSFVSRPRYNEQFF
>TRBD1|-|TRBJ2-1|TRBV12-3/TRBV12-4
TGTGCCAGCAGTTTACGGCGAAACCCCGGGACAGGTAATGAGCAGTTCTTC
CASSLRRNPGTGNEQFF